Detailed here is one T cell receptor beta chain. The data stem from a study of T-cell memory formation after mild COVID-19. TCRdb reprocessed the 5' RACE reads with MiXCR, giving one entry per CDR3 protein. The sample includes 120,000 or so distinct CDR3 sequences, about a sixth of them seen just once. Sequencing was done on a sample of PBMCs or a T cell subset sorted from them (not recorded which). The clonotype originates from a young man who had mild COVID-19 (a few samples of this study predate the infection). Cell type and time point are not known.

The CDR3 DNA reads as TGTGCCAGCAGTCCCCACAATAACAATGACATGCGCTTT. Its translation is CASSPHNNNDMRF. The gene calls are TRBV21-1 and TRBJ1-1. TRBV21-1 is given as a pseudogene. The CDR3 is made up of 13 amino acids.